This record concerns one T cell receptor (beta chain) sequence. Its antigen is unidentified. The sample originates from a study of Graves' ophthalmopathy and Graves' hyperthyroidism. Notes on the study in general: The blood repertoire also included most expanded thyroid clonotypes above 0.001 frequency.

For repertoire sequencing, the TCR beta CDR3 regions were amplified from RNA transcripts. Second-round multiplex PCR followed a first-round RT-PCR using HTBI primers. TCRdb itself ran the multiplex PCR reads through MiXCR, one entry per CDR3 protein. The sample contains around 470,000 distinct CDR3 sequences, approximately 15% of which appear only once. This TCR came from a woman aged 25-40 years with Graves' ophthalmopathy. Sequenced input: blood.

CDR3 in DNA: TGTGCCAGTAGTATCCCCCGGGGCAGGGGGATTAATGCTTTCTTT. It codes for CASSIPRGRGINAFF. The chain employs TRBV19 and TRBJ1-1, with 7 bases fitting TRBD1. J gave up 11 bases and V 3 bases, and 15 bases lay outside the gene matches. The CDR3 loop spans 15 amino acids. The germline CDR1 and CDR2 sequences are LNHDA and SQIVND (reference sequence).